The 21 T cell receptor beta chains presented below share a single source sample, sequenced in a study of PD-1 blockade in classical Hodgkin lymphoma. Every patient had relapsed following autologous stem cell transplantation, and cohorts differed in brentuximab vedotin exposure. Here immunoSEQ multiplex PCR was the method, and the copy in TCRdb shows in-frame clones only, minus some. The sample carries roughly 40,000 clones, around 71% recorded once. Sequenced material: peripheral blood mononuclear cells (PBMCs), taken at baseline. The source is a human donor with classical Hodgkin lymphoma.

This clone was observed a few times. The gene calls are TRBV5-6 and TRBJ2-2, with 12 bases matching TRBD2. V lost 4 bases and J lost 5; bases outside the gene matches: 12. The CDR3 is 18 amino acids. CDR1 and CDR2 (germline): SGHDT, YYEEEE. The CDR3 DNA is TGTGCCAGCAGCCCACCGGGACTAGCGGGCGGTGGGACCGGGGAGCTGTTTTTT. It specifies CASSPPGLAGGGTGELFF. The variable domain in full, with the rest retrieved from reference TRBV5-6 and TRBJ2-2, is DAGVTQSPTHLIKTRGQQVTLRCSPKSGHDTVSWYQQALGQGPQFIFQYYEEEERQRGNFPDRFSGHQFPNYSSELNVNALLLGDSALYLCASSPPGLAGGGTGELFFGEGSRLTVL.

V gene TRBV27 combines with J gene TRBJ1-5, with 8 nucleotides matching TRBD1. J gave up 6 bases and V 5 bases, and 15 bases lay outside the gene matches. This CDR3 comprises 17 residues. Germline V CDR1 and CDR2: MNHEY, SMNVEV (reference sequence). CDR3 in amino acids: CASSLGQGGTVVQPQHF. CDR3 bases: TGTGCCAGCAGTCTAGGACAGGGAGGAACAGTGGTTCAGCCCCAGCATTTT.

This clone came up many times. The chain recombines TRBV28 with TRBJ2-7, with TRBD1 matching 7 bases. The CDR3 spans 15 residues. Trimming took 7 bases from V and 4 from J; bases not matched to a gene: 13. Germline CDR1 and CDR2: MDHEN and SYDVKM. The CDR3 loop is CASTESPGQTYEQYF. For the CDR3, the DNA is TGTGCCAGCACCGAATCTCCGGGACAGACTTACGAGCAGTACTTC.

The chain carries TRBV9 and TRBJ1-4; a weak D match, TRBD1 (5 bases). Per the germline V gene, CDR1 is SGDLS and CDR2 is YYNGEE. CDR3 length equals 18 residues. Trimming left V 0 bases short and J 0 bases short, with 15 bases between. CDR3 DNA: TGTGCCAGCAGCGTAGGTCAGGGCTTCTGGGCAACTAATGAAAAACTGTTTTTT. Encoded protein: CASSVGQGFWATNEKLFF.

This clone was counted a few times. V is TRBV2 and J is TRBJ1-5; D is perhaps TRBD1 (6 bases). The ends were cut back, 10 bases at V and 1 base at J, with 14 bases in the middle. The germline CDR1 and CDR2 sequences are SNHLY and FYNNEI. The CDR3 covers 14 residues. DNA for the CDR3: TGTGCCACCGAAAAAAGGGGGAGCAATCAGCCCCAGCATTTT. It codes for CATEKRGSNQPQHF.

This clone was detected once. V is TRBV7-9 and J is TRBJ2-5; D gene ambiguous. The CDR3 length is 14 residues. V was shortened by 5 bases and J by 5 bases, with 15 bases between the two germline ends. The germline gives CDR1 SEHNR, CDR2 FQNEAQ (reference sequence). DNA of the CDR3: TGTGCCAGCAGCCAAGTGGTGGGCAGGGAGACCCAGTACTTC. Its translation is CASSQVVGRETQYF.

The chain links TRBV7-9 to TRBJ2-5, with 7 bases fitting TRBD2. The junction had 7 bases not matched to a gene; V was cut back by 7 bases and J by 2 bases. Germline V gene data show CDR1 as SEHNR and CDR2 as FQNEAQ (reference sequence). This CDR3 has 14 amino acids. The CDR3 loop is CASTLASGQETQYF. In DNA, the CDR3 is TGTGCCAGCACCCTGGCTAGCGGACAAGAGACCCAGTACTTC.

This chain joins TRBV6-5 and TRBJ2-3; possibly TRBD1 for D (6 bases). This CDR3 is built from 14 residues. Trimming cost V 5 bases and J 5 bases, with 14 bases left between them. From germline, CDR1 is MNHEY and CDR2 SVGAGI. The DNA of the CDR3 is TGTGCCAGCAGTACCAGACAGGATCAAGATACGCAGTATTTT. It yields the protein CASSTRQDQDTQYF.

Written as DNA, the CDR3 is TGTGCCAGCAGTTTAATCTTTGAGGGACTAGCAGCCACCGGGGAGCTGTTTTTT. Its protein is CASSLIFEGLAATGELFF. This sequence joins TRBV28 and TRBJ2-2; 9 bases are shared with TRBD2. V lost 2 bases to trimming and J lost 4 bases; unmatched junction nucleotides: 11. This CDR3 contains 18 residues. Germline V gene lookup returns CDR1 MDHEN and CDR2 SYDVKM.

This sequence joins TRBV29-1 and TRBJ1-3, with D maybe TRBD1 (5 bases). The CDR3 totals 14 residues. With 6 bases removed from V and 0 bases from J, the gap between germline ends came to 12 bases. Germline CDR1 and CDR2: SQVTM and ANQGSEA. This chain's CDR3 is CSVFGGSSGNTIYF. The CDR3 DNA is TGCAGCGTGTTCGGGGGGAGCTCTGGAAACACCATATATTTT.

The chain couples TRBV18 to TRBJ1-2; D remains ambiguous. The CDR3 is 15 amino acids. The V gene's germline CDR1 is KGHSH and CDR2 LQKENI. Trimming shortened V by 6 bases and J by 0 bases, and 14 bases separated the two germline ends. CDR3 bases: TGTGCCAGCTCCCCCCGAGACAACTCTAACTATGGCTACACCTTC. Translated: CASSPRDNSNYGYTF.

The rearrangement joins TRBV7-9 to TRBJ1-2, with no clear D. This CDR3 comprises 13 residues. Germline CDR1 SEHNR, CDR2 FQNEAQ (reference sequence). With 5 bases removed from V and 6 bases from J, the gap between germline ends came to 13 bases. The CDR3 is CASSNIAQNGYTF. The CDR3 DNA follows: TGTGCCAGCAGCAACATCGCCCAGAATGGCTACACCTTC.

The sample holds one count of this clone. The chain links TRBV5-1 to TRBJ2-4; 9 positions match TRBD1. V gave up 3 bases and J gave up 1 base; unmatched junction bases: 8. Germline assignment: CDR1 SGHRS and CDR2 YFSETQ. This CDR3 spans 17 amino acids. CDR3 nucleotide sequence: TGCGCCAGCAGCTCGGCTACAGGGGGCTTTGCCAAAAACATTCAGTACTTC. Protein sequence: CASSSATGGFAKNIQYF. Full variable domain (remainder filled in from reference TRBV5-1 and TRBJ2-4): KAGVTQTPRYLIKTRGQQVTLSCSPISGHRSVSWYQQTPGQGLQFLFEYFSETQRNKGNFPGRFSGRQFSNSRSEMNVSTLELGDSALYLCASSSATGGFAKNIQYFGAGTRLSVL.

This clone was seen a handful of times. V and J are TRBV6-5 and TRBJ2-2; 8 bases fit TRBD1. Per germline, CDR1 MNHEY and CDR2 SVGAGI. The CDR3 sequence is 15 residues long. Trimming at V came to 7 bases and at J to 4 bases, leaving 8 bases not matched to a gene. In nucleotides, the CDR3 is TGTGCCAGCACCCTAGGACAGGGAATCACCGGGGAGCTGTTTTTT. Translated: CASTLGQGITGELFF.

The J gene is TRBJ2-3, the V gene TRBV5-4; 7 bases map to TRBD2. The CDR3 extends over 15 amino acids. The junction had 5 bases not matched to a gene; V was cut back by 0 bases and J by 4 bases. Germline CDR1 SGHNT, CDR2 YYREEE (reference sequence). CDR3 coding DNA: TGTGCCAGCAGCTTGGTTCGGGGGGAATCAGATACGCAGTATTTT. This translates into CASSLVRGESDTQYF.

The chain recombines TRBV19 with TRBJ2-7; D unclear. Trimming left V 3 bases short and J 4 bases short, with 10 bases between. Per germline, CDR1 LNHDA and CDR2 SQIVND (reference sequence). The CDR3 has 13 amino acids. The CDR3 coding sequence is TGTGCCAGTAGTATCACGGCAGCATACGAGCAGTACTTC. As protein: CASSITAAYEQYF.

This rearrangement joins TRBV2 to TRBJ2-7; no clear D gene. Germline-derived CDR1 and CDR2 are SNHLY and FYNNEI. Trimming left V 3 bases short and J 9 bases short, with 9 bases between. The CDR3 loop spans 11 amino acids. CDR3: CASSDNVGQYF. DNA for the CDR3: TGTGCCAGCAGTGATAATGTCGGGCAGTACTTC.

J is TRBJ2-1 and V is TRBV7-2; the D is unclear. The CDR3 runs 13 residues. Trimming left V 2 bases short and J 8 bases short, with 10 bases between. Germline lookup yields CDR1 SGHTA and CDR2 FQGNSA. In DNA form, the CDR3 reads TGTGCCAGCAGCTTACAGCTGGGGTATGAGCAGTTCTTC. It encodes CASSLQLGYEQFF.

This rearrangement joins TRBV5-1 to TRBJ2-7; the D is unclear. With 0 bases removed from V and 0 bases from J, the gap between germline ends came to 10 bases. From germline, CDR1 is SGHRS and CDR2 YFSETQ. There are 15 residues in the CDR3. In DNA, the CDR3 is TGCGCCAGCAGCTTGGCTGGCTCGAGCTCCTACGAGCAGTACTTC. This codes for CASSLAGSSSYEQYF.

The V gene is TRBV9, the J gene TRBJ2-5; weak D call: TRBD2 (7 bases). Trimming cost V 2 bases and J 4 bases, with 15 bases left between them. Germline lookup yields CDR1 SGDLS and CDR2 YYNGEE. The CDR3 is made up of 15 amino acids. CDR3 region: CASSVTRGAIETQYF. CDR3 DNA: TGTGCCAGCAGCGTGACACGGGGGGCGATAGAGACCCAGTACTTC.

The genes are TRBV7-6 and TRBJ2-7; no firm D call. The CDR3 runs 13 residues. The germline V gene has CDR1 SGHVS and CDR2 FNYEAQ. Deletions cut 1 base from V and 3 bases from J, with 7 bases between. For the CDR3, the DNA is TGTGCCAGCAGCTTAGGTTCCCTCTACGAGCAGTACTTC. Its translation: CASSLGSLYEQYF.